Following are 23 T cell receptor beta chains from one sample sequenced in a study of cytomegalovirus exposure and HLA in healthy donors. The study ran its PCR with 60 Vbeta and 13 Jbeta primers. Here immunoSEQ multiplex PCR was the method, and the copy in TCRdb shows in-frame clones only, minus some. This table holds about 130,000 clones, 75% to 85% found once. The specimen sequenced was PBMCs. These receptors were obtained from a middle-aged woman in good health and CMV-seronegative.

The chain links TRBV4-1 to TRBJ2-7; 8 bases are shared with TRBD1. The CDR3 runs to 16 residues. The V and J ends lost 0 bases and 5 bases, in that order; junction bases with no gene match: 9. The V gene's germline CDR1 is MGHRA and CDR2 YSYEKL. CDR3 amino acids: CASSQEPQTGADEQYF. The CDR3 DNA reads as TGCGCCAGCAGCCAAGAACCCCAGACAGGGGCTGACGAGCAGTACTTC.

This chain uses TRBV28 with TRBJ2-1, with unresolved D. CDR1 and CDR2 from the germline V gene are MDHEN and SYDVKM. The V and J ends lost 3 bases and 7 bases respectively, with 10 bases between them. The CDR3 sequence is 13 residues long. The CDR3 region is CASSFSSLNEQFF. CDR3 in DNA: TGTGCCAGCAGTTTTTCCAGTTTAAATGAGCAGTTCTTC.

The chain recombines TRBV9 with TRBJ2-6; TRBD1 might be the D (5 bases). The CDR3 totals 18 residues. V dropped 6 bases and J dropped 0 bases, with 19 bases sitting between them. The germline V gene encodes CDR1 SGDLS and CDR2 YYNGEE. CDR3 DNA: TGTGCCAGCACCTCCTCCTTACAGGCTCACTCTGGGGCCAACGTCCTGACTTTC. Translation gives CASTSSLQAHSGANVLTF.

The chain combines TRBV7-8 with TRBJ2-1; D is perhaps TRBD2 (5 bases). V shed 4 bases and J shed 8 bases, with 21 bases lying between them. The CDR3 has 16 amino acids. Germline V lookup: CDR1 SGHVS, CDR2 FQNEAQ. This CDR3 is CASSSRRGRVSYEQFF. CDR3 bases: TGTGCCAGCAGCTCCCGTCGGGGAAGGGTCTCTTATGAGCAGTTCTTC. Full variable domain (remainder filled in from reference TRBV7-8 and TRBJ2-1): GAGVSQSPRYKVAKRGQDVALRCDPISGHVSLFWYQQALGQGPEFLTYFQNEAQLDKSGLPSDRFFAERPEGSVSTLKIQRTQQEDSAVYLCASSSRRGRVSYEQFFGPGTRLTVL.

The rearrangement uses TRBV9 and TRBJ1-1, with 8 nucleotides matching TRBD1. The CDR3 loop spans 14 amino acids. Per germline, CDR1 SGDLS and CDR2 YYNGEE. The V and J ends lost 3 bases and 1 base, in that order; junction bases with no gene match: 2. The CDR3 sequence is CASSGGTGNTEAFF. The DNA for the CDR3 is TGTGCCAGCAGCGGAGGGACAGGGAACACTGAAGCTTTCTTT.

This clone was seen a single time. V and J are TRBV4-3 and TRBJ2-7; 11 bases are shared with TRBD2. V lost 3 bases and J lost 3; bases outside the gene matches: 4. The CDR3 is made up of 15 amino acids. CDR1 and CDR2 from the germline V gene are LGHNA and YSLEER. CDR3 bases: TGCGCCAGCAGCCAGGTACTAGCGGGAGACTACGAGCAGTACTTC. Amino acid sequence: CASSQVLAGDYEQYF.

The chain joins TRBV4-1 to TRBJ2-3; a possible D gene is TRBD2 (5 bases). CDR1 MGHRA and CDR2 YSYEKL come from the germline V gene. The germline V and J ends were trimmed by 1 base and 5 bases, with 16 bases remaining between them. The CDR3 covers 16 residues. This CDR3 is CASSQASSPSEDTQYF. CDR3 DNA: TGCGCCAGCAGCCAAGCTAGCTCCCCCTCCGAAGATACGCAGTATTTT.

The chain joins TRBV9 to TRBJ1-1; D remains unclear. CDR1 is SGDLS and CDR2 is YYNGEE in the germline V gene. V gave up 3 bases and J gave up 2 bases, with 8 bases separating them. The CDR3 totals 13 residues. The CDR3 reads CASSDQTNTEAFF. For the CDR3, the DNA is TGTGCCAGCAGCGACCAAACTAACACTGAAGCTTTCTTT.

This chain connects TRBV7-9 to TRBJ1-1, with 7 bases identical to TRBD1. The CDR3 has 16 residues. Germline loops: CDR1 SEHNR, CDR2 FQNEAQ (reference sequence). V gave up 1 base and J gave up 3 bases; unmatched junction bases: 8. CDR3: CASSLGLTGLDTEAFF. The CDR3, as DNA: TGTGCCAGCAGCTTAGGGTTGACAGGGTTGGACACTGAAGCTTTCTTT.

This chain connects TRBV5-8 to TRBJ2-5, with 7 bases fitting TRBD2. CDR1 is SGHTS, CDR2 YDEGEE, per germline. The CDR3 extends over 16 amino acids. V was pared by 0 bases and J by 5 bases, with 10 bases of the junction left unmatched. The CDR3 spells CASSLASGRPEETQYF. The CDR3 DNA follows: TGTGCCAGCAGCTTGGCTAGCGGCCGCCCGGAGGAGACCCAGTACTTC. Full variable domain (rest looked up from reference TRBV5-8 and TRBJ2-5): EAGVTQSPTHLIKTRGQQATLRCSPISGHTSVYWYQQALGLGLQFLLWYDEGEERNRGNFPPRFSGRQFPNYSSELNVNALELEDSALYLCASSLASGRPEETQYFGPGTRLLVL.

The chain is built from TRBV7-2 and TRBJ1-6; 9 bases are shared with TRBD1. The CDR3 covers 16 residues. Unmatched junction bases numbered 9, after V lost 5 bases and J lost 7 bases. Germline V lookup: CDR1 SGHTA, CDR2 FQGNSA. The CDR3 nucleotides read TGTGCCAGCAGCACCCAGACAGGGGGAAGGAATTCACCCCTCCACTTT. Translation: CASSTQTGGRNSPLHF.

The rearrangement uses TRBV7-9 and TRBJ1-6, with 8 bases aligning to TRBD1. Germline CDR1 reads SEHNR; CDR2 reads FQNEAQ (reference sequence). CDR3 length: 16 residues. Trimming removed 5 bases from V and 5 bases from J; junction bases left unmatched: 8. In DNA form, the CDR3 reads TGTGCCAGCAGCCGTGCAGGGACAGGAAATAATTCACCCCTCCACTTT. It codes for CASSRAGTGNNSPLHF.

The chain recombines TRBV28 with TRBJ2-7; 9 bases are a match to TRBD1. Unmatched junction bases numbered 5, after V lost 6 bases and J lost 5 bases. CDR3 size: 13 residues. Germline CDR1 and CDR2: MDHEN and SYDVKM. The CDR3 is CASSGTGHNEQYF. CDR3 nucleotides: TGTGCCAGCAGCGGGACAGGGCACAACGAGCAGTACTTC.

This clone was seen a few times. The chain links TRBV5-6 to TRBJ1-5, with D unresolved. The CDR3 has 13 amino acids. Between the trimmed V and J ends, which lost 2 bases and 3 bases, there was a span of 6 bases. Germline CDR1 SGHDT, CDR2 YYEEEE. CDR3 region: CASSFTLNQPQHF. The CDR3 nucleotides are TGTGCCAGCAGCTTCACTCTCAATCAGCCCCAGCATTTT.

The CDR3 region has the DNA TGTGCCAGCAGCCCACCCCAGGGCGAGGAGACCCAGTACTTC. It translates to CASSPPQGEETQYF. The chain joins TRBV4-2 to TRBJ2-5; perhaps TRBD1 as D (5 bases). The CDR3 has 14 residues. The germline CDR1 and CDR2 sequences are LGHNA and YNFKEQ. V was cut by 4 bases and J by 5 bases, with 14 bases left in between.

This clone has only one observation. This chain uses TRBV5-1 with TRBJ1-5, with a possible D match to TRBD1 (5 bases). The CDR3 has 10 amino acids. Germline loops: CDR1 SGHRS, CDR2 YFSETQ. V gave up 6 bases and J gave up 16 bases, with 14 bases separating them. CDR3 sequence: CASTKGFDHF. In DNA form, the CDR3 reads TGCGCCAGCACTAAGGGGTTCGATCATTTT.

The chain links TRBV7-2 to TRBJ2-3; D is unclear. With 0 bases removed from V and 2 bases from J, the gap between germline ends came to 12 bases. Germline-derived CDR1 and CDR2 are SGHTA and FQGNSA. The CDR3 length is 16 residues. The CDR3: CASSLALGTYTDTQYF. The CDR3 nucleotides are TGTGCCAGCAGCTTAGCCTTGGGCACCTACACAGATACGCAGTATTTT.

The genes are TRBV18 and TRBJ2-1; D gene uncertain. Germline CDR1 is KGHSH and CDR2 is LQKENI. The CDR3 has 12 amino acids. V shed 5 bases and J shed 4 bases, with 6 bases lying between them. In nucleotides, the CDR3 is TGTGCCAGCTCAGCCGGGTACAATGAGCAGTTCTTC. It codes for CASSAGYNEQFF.

The chain links TRBV28 to TRBJ1-5, with D perhaps matching TRBD1 (5 bases). Between the trimmed V and J ends, which lost 4 bases and 9 bases, there was a span of 22 bases. The CDR3 spans 16 residues. Germline V gene sequence: CDR1 MDHEN, CDR2 SYDVKM. CDR3 bases: TGTGCCAGCAGTTCACCAGCAGGGTGGGACGGGGGGCCCCAGCATTTT. The encoded protein is CASSSPAGWDGGPQHF. Combining the CDR3 with reference TRBV28 and TRBJ1-5 gives the whole variable domain DVKVTQSSRYLVKRTGEKVFLECVQDMDHENMFWYRQDPGLGLRLIYFSYDVKMKEKGDIPEGYSVSREKKERFSLILESASTNQTSMYLCASSSPAGWDGGPQHFGDGTRLSIL.

The genes are TRBV19 and TRBJ2-2; D ambiguous. The CDR3 consists of 12 residues. V lost 3 bases and J 6 bases, leaving 5 bases between the germline ends. The V gene's germline CDR1 is LNHDA and CDR2 SQIVND (reference sequence). CDR3: CASSMSSGELFF. In DNA, the CDR3 is TGTGCCAGTAGTATGAGCTCCGGGGAGCTGTTTTTT.

The chain has TRBV18 and TRBJ2-1; 13 bases are shared with TRBD2. CDR1 KGHSH and CDR2 LQKENI come from the germline V gene. After removal of 5 bases from V and 8 bases from J, the junction contained 9 bases not matched to a gene. This CDR3 region has 16 residues. The CDR3 here is CASSTGTSGAGDEQFF. The CDR3 DNA is TGTGCCAGCTCAACCGGGACTAGCGGGGCCGGGGATGAGCAGTTCTTC. Based on the CDR3 plus reference TRBV18 and TRBJ2-1, the full variable domain is NAGVMQNPRHLVRRRGQEARLRCSPMKGHSHVYWYRQLPEEGLKFMVYLQKENIIDESGMPKERFSAEFPKEGPSILRIQQVVRGDSAAYFCASSTGTSGAGDEQFFGPGTRLTVL.

The chain employs TRBV5-6 and TRBJ2-3; 7 nucleotides agree with TRBD1. Trimming cost V 1 base and J 2 bases; bases outside gene matches: 13. The CDR3 covers 18 residues. CDR1 and CDR2 from the germline V gene are SGHDT and YYEEEE. The DNA for the CDR3 is TGTGCCAGCAGCTTGAACCAGGGGGACCTACTTACCACAGATACGCAGTATTTT. Translation gives CASSLNQGDLLTTDTQYF.

The chain is built from TRBV28 and TRBJ1-2; 7 positions match TRBD1. V lost 2 bases, J lost 4 bases, and 4 bases stayed unmatched. The CDR3 sequence is 14 residues long. Germline V gives CDR1 MDHEN, CDR2 SYDVKM. Here the CDR3 DNA reads TGTGCCAGCAGTTTAGCGGGACAGAGCTATGGCTACACCTTC. Amino acid sequence: CASSLAGQSYGYTF.